This TCR beta chain originates from a study of blood T cell repertoires in COVID-19. Generated by immunoSEQ multiplex PCR, the TCRdb table keeps only in-frame clones and is missing some. The table has under 300,000 clones, 70% to 85% seen once. The sequence was collected from a man aged 40-49 years who had recovered from COVID-19. Sequencing was carried out using PBMCs or T cells enriched from blood (not recorded which).

CDR3 residues: CAWSVLGQGANEQFF. The CDR3 DNA is TGTGCCTGGAGTGTCCTGGGACAGGGGGCCAATGAGCAGTTCTTC. J is TRBJ2-1 and V is TRBV30, with 12 bases identical to TRBD1. This CDR3 is built from 15 residues. V lost 0 bases to trimming and J lost 6 bases; unmatched junction nucleotides: 3. In germline, CDR1 is GTSNPN, CDR2 SVGIG (reference sequence).